This T cell receptor (beta chain) was sequenced for a study of blood T cell repertoires in COVID-19. About the study: Samples taken during acute and convalescent COVID-19 were collected in the United States, Italy and Spain.

In the study's own analysis: Using reference gene primer amplification, nucleated cell counts were estimated. Data came from immunoSEQ multiplex PCR; TCRdb stores just in-frame clones and leaves some out. D and trimming were read from the DNA, whereas the V and J calls and clone size are those reported in that table. The table shows 140,000 to 150,000 clones, with around 89% occurring only once. Germline V gives CDR1 SGDLS, CDR2 YYNGEE. This CDR3 is 16 amino acids long. Trimming at V came to 0 bases and at J to 1 base, leaving 4 bases not matched to a gene. Sequences were obtained from peripheral blood. J is TRBJ1-3 and V is TRBV9; 7 nucleotides align to TRBD1. The TCR comes from a woman aged 60-75 years with active COVID-19. CDR3: CASSVGQGVSGNTIYF. The CDR3 nucleotides read TGTGCCAGCAGCGTAGGACAGGGCGTTTCTGGAAACACCATATATTTT.